A single sample gave rise to the 21 T cell receptor beta chains below, sequenced in a study of T cell responses to AZD1222 COVID-19 vaccine. Profiling relied on immunoSEQ multiplex PCR, and the TCRdb table lists in-frame clones only, not all of them. The table has about 150,000 clones, about 86% seen once. The specimen was peripheral blood, collected 28 days after the second AZD1222 dose. These receptors all stem from an adult who received the AZD1222 COVID-19 vaccine.

The chain carries TRBV30 and TRBJ1-1; D uncertain. From germline, CDR1 is GTSNPN and CDR2 SVGIG (reference sequence). CDR3 length equals 13 residues. Trimming removed 0 bases at V and 6 bases at J, with 11 bases between. For the CDR3, the DNA is TGTGCCTGGAGTGTAAACGTTGGGGCTGAAGCTTTCTTT. Translating it yields CAWSVNVGAEAFF.

This rearrangement joins TRBV12-5 to TRBJ1-4; tentative D call: TRBD1 (6 bases). Germline V gene sequence: CDR1 LGHNT, CDR2 FRNRAP. Between the trimmed V and J ends, which lost 3 bases and 4 bases, there was a span of 6 bases. The CDR3 sequence is 13 residues long. DNA for the CDR3: TGTGCTAGTGGTTTACAGGGTAATGAAAAACTGTTTTTT. Residues: CASGLQGNEKLFF.

V and J are TRBV6-5 and TRBJ1-5; D is possibly TRBD1 (6 bases). CDR3 length: 13 residues. Trimming left V 8 bases short and J 1 base short, with 9 bases between. Germline values: CDR1 MNHEY, CDR2 SVGAGI. The CDR3 loop reads CASWTASNQPQHF. CDR3 bases: TGTGCCAGCTGGACAGCGAGCAATCAGCCCCAGCATTTT.

This clone was seen a single time. CDR3 in amino acids: CSATINSPLHF. The DNA for the CDR3 is TGCAGTGCAACCATTAATTCACCCCTCCACTTT. This chain links TRBV20-1 with TRBJ1-6; D not certain. Trimming stripped 6 bases from V and 6 bases from J, with 6 bases between. The CDR3 has 11 amino acids. The germline V gene has CDR1 DFQATT and CDR2 SNEGSKA (reference sequence).

Note on this clone: Other nucleotide sequences in the sample specify the same CDR3. The genes are TRBV28 and TRBJ1-2, with D perhaps matching TRBD1 (6 bases). Trimming removed 3 bases from V and 2 bases from J, with 7 bases in between. The CDR3 loop spans 13 amino acids. CDR1 MDHEN and CDR2 SYDVKM come from the germline V gene. The CDR3 loop is CASSFGGNYGYTF. CDR3 in DNA: TGTGCCAGCAGTTTCGGGGGCAACTATGGCTACACCTTC.

This rearrangement joins TRBV19 to TRBJ2-5, with TRBD2 identical over 7 bases. The V segment lost 1 base and the J segment 5 bases; nucleotides outside the gene matches: 7. The V gene's germline CDR1 is LNHDA and CDR2 SQIVND (reference sequence). This CDR3 has 15 residues. CDR3 loop: CASSIAQRESETQYF. The CDR3 DNA reads TGTGCCAGTAGTATAGCTCAGCGGGAATCCGAGACCCAGTACTTC.

This clone has just a few counts. The rearrangement links TRBV2 to TRBJ1-2; no clear D. Deletions cut 3 bases from V and 4 bases from J, with 12 bases between. Germline V lookup: CDR1 SNHLY, CDR2 FYNNEI. The CDR3 totals 14 residues. The CDR3 loop is CASSESGRFYGYTF. DNA for the CDR3: TGTGCCAGCAGTGAGTCTGGCAGGTTCTATGGCTACACCTTC.

The CDR3 spells CASSASTGGMEKLFF. DNA for the CDR3: TGTGCCAGCAGTGCTTCGACAGGGGGCATGGAAAAACTGTTTTTT. The chain is built from TRBV9 and TRBJ1-4; TRBD1 matches 10 bases. Germline assignment: CDR1 SGDLS and CDR2 YYNGEE. Unmatched junction bases numbered 9, after V lost 5 bases and J lost 8 bases. The CDR3 sequence is 15 residues long.

V and J are TRBV19 and TRBJ2-7; 8 bases are shared with TRBD1. The V gene's germline CDR1 is LNHDA and CDR2 SQIVND (reference sequence). J gave up 0 bases and V 6 bases, and 4 bases lay outside the gene matches. The CDR3 contains 14 residues. CDR3 in DNA: TGTGCCAGTAGGATGGACAGGGACTCCTACGAGCAGTACTTC. It yields the protein CASRMDRDSYEQYF.

In its sample, this clone was seen once. The chain combines TRBV10-1 with TRBJ2-2; no clear D. Germline-derived CDR1 and CDR2 are WNHNN and SYGVQD (reference sequence). V lost 8 bases to trimming and J lost 6 bases, with 10 bases between them. The CDR3 is made up of 12 amino acids. The CDR3, as DNA: TGCGCCAGCCGAAGTCGTGCCGGGGAGCTGTTTTTT. This codes for CASRSRAGELFF.

The genes are TRBV7-9 and TRBJ2-5; either TRBD1 or TRBD2 may fit D (5 bases each). The V and J ends lost 6 bases and 9 bases respectively, with 8 bases between them. The CDR3 sequence is 10 residues long. The germline CDR1 and CDR2 sequences are SEHNR and FQNEAQ (reference sequence). The CDR3 spells CASSLGAQYF. The CDR3 coding sequence is TGTGCCAGCAGTTTGGGGGCCCAGTACTTC.

The chain has TRBV3-1 (or the pseudogene TRBV3-2) and TRBJ1-3; D not resolved. The germline V gene encodes CDR1 LGHDT and CDR2 YNNKEL (reference sequence). The CDR3 length is 13 residues. Trimming pared 3 bases from V and 0 bases from J, leaving 3 bases between. The DNA of the CDR3 is TGTGCCAGCAGCCAGAGCTCTGGAAACACCATATATTTT. This translates into CASSQSSGNTIYF.

The rearrangement links TRBV28 to TRBJ2-7; TRBD1 matches at 9 bases. Germline V lookup: CDR1 MDHEN, CDR2 SYDVKM. With V trimmed by 2 bases and J by 4 bases, 9 bases remained unmatched. This CDR3 spans 16 amino acids. In nucleotides, the CDR3 is TGTGCCAGCAGTTTAAGGTTAACAGGGGGCGGATACGAGCAGTACTTC. Translated: CASSLRLTGGGYEQYF.

This clone came up a few times. This chain connects TRBV9 to TRBJ1-2; no reliable D call. The CDR3 covers 12 residues. Germline values: CDR1 SGDLS, CDR2 YYNGEE. Trimming removed 4 bases at V and 1 base at J, with 5 bases between. The CDR3 here is CASSPNNYGYTF. CDR3 coding DNA: TGTGCCAGCAGCCCAAATAACTATGGCTACACCTTC.

This chain joins TRBV21-1 and TRBJ1-2. TRBV21-1 is a listed pseudogene. The CDR3 extends over 13 amino acids. The DNA for the CDR3 is TGTGCCAGCAGCATGGGACGGAACTATGGCTACACCTTC. It translates to CASSMGRNYGYTF.

The chain joins TRBV5-3 to TRBJ1-1; possibly TRBD1 for D (5 bases). TRBV5-3 is sorted into the ORF group, with uncertain function. V lost 4 bases and J lost 5, with 18 bases in between. This CDR3 region has 15 residues. CDR3 loop: CARSPPSQGGTEAFF. DNA for the CDR3: TGTGCCAGAAGCCCGCCGTCCCAGGGAGGAACTGAAGCTTTCTTT.

The chain is built from TRBV30 and TRBJ2-5, with TRBD2 as a possible D gene (6 bases). Germline V gives CDR1 GTSNPN, CDR2 SVGIG (reference sequence). This CDR3 has 12 residues. V lost 8 bases, J lost 5 bases, and 15 bases lay in between. CDR3 sequence reads: CAGGSGAETQYF. The CDR3 region has the DNA TGTGCCGGTGGGTCGGGAGCGGAGACCCAGTACTTC.

The rearrangement links TRBV29-1 to TRBJ2-7, with TRBD1 matching over 9 bases. Per germline, CDR1 SQVTM and CDR2 ANQGSEA. The J segment lost 9 bases and the V segment lost 7 bases, leaving 10 bases of the junction unmatched. This CDR3 contains 12 residues. CDR3 region: CSARDRASGQYF. CDR3 DNA sequence: TGCAGCGCCCGGGACAGGGCGTCTGGGCAGTACTTC.

The chain carries TRBV2 and TRBJ2-7; D is undetermined. Germline assignment: CDR1 SNHLY and CDR2 FYNNEI. The CDR3 runs 13 residues. With 9 bases removed from V and 2 bases from J, the gap between germline ends came to 14 bases. This CDR3 is CARGKDGPYEQYF. The CDR3 region has the DNA TGTGCCAGGGGAAAAGACGGCCCCTACGAGCAGTACTTC.

The rearrangement joins TRBV3-1 (or the pseudogene TRBV3-2) to TRBJ2-3, with no clear D. Trimming shortened V by 4 bases and J by 6 bases, and 8 bases separated the two germline ends. CDR3 length: 12 residues. Germline V gives CDR1 LGHDT, CDR2 YNNKEL (reference sequence). For the CDR3, the DNA is TGTGCCAGCAGCCTAAGTCGGGATACGCAGTATTTT. Amino acids: CASSLSRDTQYF.

In this sample, this clone turned up a few times. The chain links TRBV11-2 to TRBJ1-1; D remains ambiguous. The CDR3 is 12 amino acids. V gave up 1 base and J gave up 7 bases, with 7 bases separating them. The germline gives CDR1 SGHAT, CDR2 FQNNGV. The CDR3 nucleotides are TGTGCCAGCAGCTTAGGGCAGCTTGAAGCTTTCTTT. Amino acid sequence: CASSLGQLEAFF.